Sequencing of this T cell receptor (beta chain) was carried out in a study of T-cell memory formation after mild COVID-19 (dated by TCRdb to about 2021). Broadly, across the study: TCR sequence clusters from the two donors were largely donor specific. Longitudinal TCRalpha and TCRbeta repertoire sequencing tracked T-cell clones expanding and contracting after mild COVID-19 in a couple of donors. Two young, previously healthy adult volunteers, one female and one male, were included in the cohort. Paper-wide results and their limitations: The second-wave clones that peaked on day 37 were not confirmed to be SARS-CoV-2 specific. Contracting CD4+ clones appeared mostly in the CM and EM memory subsets, whereas CD8+ clones were enriched in EMRA. The study covered only two mild cases, and larger cohorts including severe cases with pre-infection samples were considered necessary. Clones contracting from day 15 to 85 had balanced CD4/CD8 phenotypes, while a second wave expanding from day 15 to 37 was biased towards CD4+. Some responding clones were found in pre-infection memory, which suggests that pre-existing cross-reactive memory T cells took part in the SARS-CoV-2 response.

In regard to this clonotype: Its antigen remains unidentified. No per-base quality is available; no much larger clone lies one base away.

This sample was sequenced with an Illumina NovaSeq 6000. TCRalpha and TCRbeta cDNA libraries were built by 5'RACE with constant-segment primers, adding sample barcodes and unique molecular identifiers. RNA was extracted from every sample with Trizol reagent. Library amplification was performed in two PCR steps, and a second sample barcode and Illumina TruSeq adapters were introduced in the second step. Sequencing of libraries was performed on an Illumina NovaSeq with 2 x 150 bp paired-end reads. The source study handled its data this way. Demultiplexing of reads and collapsing into UMI-guided consensus sequences were performed with migec v1.2.7. Using mixcr v2.1.11, the UMI consensuses were aligned to TRA and TRB V and J templates and assembled into clonotypes. A clonotype was counted as expanded or contracted only when both edgeR and NoisET called the clonotype significant, with the noise models trained on biological replicates. edgeR calls used a false discovery rate-adjusted p below 0.01 and a log2 fold-change threshold of 1. As an exploratory analysis of dynamics, max-normalized trajectories of the 1000 most abundant clonotypes were examined by PCA with hierarchical clustering. Separately sequenced CD4+ and CD8+ repertoires were used to assign the CD4 or CD8 phenotype of responding clones. TCRdb trimmed the raw reads at Q25, called clones with MiXCR and kept productive beta chains. Each entry merges the rows of one CDR3 protein and shows their most common DNA and genes. The authors' filters were not applied to this entry. The sample contains 450,000 to 650,000 distinct CDR3 sequences, about 20% of them found a single time. The ten largest account for 7% to 9% of the sample.

Ficoll-Paque density gradient centrifugation was the method used to isolate PBMCs. Via the germline V gene (reference sequence), CDR1 is DFQATT and CDR2 SNEGSKA. Relative to germline, V is missing 3 bases and J is missing 6 bases, with 13 bases of the junction outside any gene match. The CDR3 measures 15 amino acids from cysteine to phenylalanine. Left in the record is the CDR3 DNA by itself, 45 bases read in frame from the first base. The sequence links TRBV20-1 to TRBJ1-2, with 7 bases aligning to TRBD1. This sequence originates from an adult woman who had mild COVID-19 (a few samples of this study predate the infection). The sample titles of this study are shuffled in the database, so cell type and time point are left out; the donor was told from shared clones. The sample taken for sequencing was PBMCs or a T cell subset sorted from them (not recorded which). Here is the DNA: TGCAGTGCTAGCCTCCCTCAGACAGGGTTGGATGGCTACACCTTC. Its protein reads: CSASLPQTGLDGYTF.